This TCR beta chain was sequenced in a study of T cells in Graves' hyperthyroidism and ophthalmopathy. For the study at large: Peripheral blood was acquired at first diagnosis, ahead of any therapy whatsoever.

The CDR3 regions of TCR beta were amplified from RNA transcripts. First-round RT-PCR with HTBI primers amplified the TCR CDR3 region. Each CDR3 protein gets one entry after TCRdb re-called the multiplex PCR reads with MiXCR. The data hold 400,000 to 600,000 distinct CDR3 sequences, with 15% to 20% observed a single time. The CDR3 covers 14 residues. With 0 bases removed from V and 1 base from J, the gap between germline ends came to 7 bases. CDR1 is SQVTM, CDR2 ANQGSEA, per germline. Ophthalmopathy in the patients scored at least 3 on Clinical Activity Score and at least 4 on NOSPECS grade, lasting under 3 months. Diagnosis rested on symptoms, serum thyroxine and TRAb, thyroid ultrasound, and orbital computed tomography. Only a few counts were recorded for this clonotype. Its antigen is still unknown. Study-level points and caveats: Blood samples included most of the expanded thyroid clonotypes exceeding 0.001.

Source material: blood. The V call is TRBV29-1, the J call TRBJ2-1; D gene unclear. The TCR was taken from a woman aged 25 to 39 with Graves' ophthalmopathy. CDR3: CSVEDRSSYNEQFF. The CDR3 DNA follows: TGCAGCGTTGAAGACAGGAGTTCCTACAATGAGCAGTTCTTC.